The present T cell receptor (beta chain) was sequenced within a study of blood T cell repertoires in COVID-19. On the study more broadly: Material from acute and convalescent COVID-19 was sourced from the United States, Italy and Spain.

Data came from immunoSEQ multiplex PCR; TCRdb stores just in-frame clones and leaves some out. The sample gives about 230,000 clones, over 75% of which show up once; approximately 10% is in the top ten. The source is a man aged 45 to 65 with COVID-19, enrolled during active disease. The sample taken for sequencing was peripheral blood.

The CDR3 nucleotides read TGTGCCAGCTCCCCCCGGGGGTTCTCCTACAATGAGCAGTTCTTC. Amino acid sequence: CASSPRGFSYNEQFF. The chain couples TRBV18 to TRBJ2-1, with a possible D match to TRBD2 (6 bases). CDR3 length: 15 amino acids. Germline-derived CDR1 and CDR2 are KGHSH and LQKENI. V dropped 6 bases and J dropped 0 bases, with 12 bases sitting between them.